The present TCR beta chain was sequenced within a study of low-dose radiotherapy and immunotherapy resistance in tumors. As for the study in general: Cohort 1 was treated with 0.5 Gy per fraction at 2-week intervals, amounting to 6.5 Gy overall. Per fraction, Cohort 2 was given 1 Gy every two weeks, accumulating a total of 13 Gy over 26 weeks.

This clonotype occurred many times. Described time point: before trial treatment. The therapy administered to donors comprised nivolumab, ipilimumab, aspirin, low-dose cyclophosphamide and low-dose radiotherapy. Covering alpha and beta chains, TRAV- and TRBV-specific primers were used for the first-strand cDNA. With a V-primer adapter and a constant-region primer, TCRs were amplified for about 20 PCR cycles. Using its own MiXCR run on the reads, TCRdb lists one record per CDR3 protein. The sample includes under 70,000 distinct CDR3 sequences, approximately 25% of them seen just once. The CDR3 covers 13 residues. Per germline, CDR1 SQVTM and CDR2 ANQGSEA. The V end was cut by 2 bases, the J end by 5 bases, with 12 bases between.

Sequenced here: PBMCs, sampled before treatment. The sequence was collected from a male donor with prostate cancer. The chain employs TRBV29-1 and TRBJ2-5, with unresolved D. CDR3 protein: CSVESGLEETQYF. CDR3 nucleotides: TGCAGCGTTGAATCCGGGCTGGAGGAGACCCAGTACTTC.